This T cell receptor beta chain was observed in a study of T cell responses to AZD1222 COVID-19 vaccine. Between the trimmed V and J ends, which lost 0 bases and 2 bases, there was a span of 8 bases. The CDR3 is made up of 15 amino acids. Germline CDR1 reads WSHSY; CDR2 reads SAAADI. Study-wide results and limits: Dominant at 160-218 and 743-854, vaccine-associated CD4 TCRs also spanned spike. Unmutated variant regions are reportedly targeted by nearly half of spike-specific TCRs.

Sequencing was performed with immunoSEQ multiplex PCR; in TCRdb, only in-frame clones are kept and a portion is missing. This repertoire shows approximately 180,000 clones, approximately 94% found once; its top ten account for about 3%. A remark on this clone: Its antigen is currently unknown.

The genes are TRBV10-2 and TRBJ2-1; D gene unclear. The sample consisted of peripheral blood, taken on day 0 of AZD1222 vaccination. The origin of this receptor is an adult in good health. DNA for the CDR3: TGCGCCAGCAGTGAGTCGTTGAGGACCTACAATGAGCAGTTCTTC. Translated: CASSESLRTYNEQFF.